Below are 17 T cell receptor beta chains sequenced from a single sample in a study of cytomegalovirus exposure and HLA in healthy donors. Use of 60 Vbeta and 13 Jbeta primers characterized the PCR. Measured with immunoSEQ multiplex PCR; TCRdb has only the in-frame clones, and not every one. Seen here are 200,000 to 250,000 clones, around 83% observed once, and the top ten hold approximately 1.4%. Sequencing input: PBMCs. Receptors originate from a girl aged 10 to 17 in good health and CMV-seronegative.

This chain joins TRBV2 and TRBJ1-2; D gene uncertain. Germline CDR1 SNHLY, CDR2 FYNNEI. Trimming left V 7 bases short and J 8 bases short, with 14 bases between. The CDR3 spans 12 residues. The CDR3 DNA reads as TGTGCCAGCATAGCCCCAGAGGGAGGCTACACCTTC. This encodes CASIAPEGGYTF.

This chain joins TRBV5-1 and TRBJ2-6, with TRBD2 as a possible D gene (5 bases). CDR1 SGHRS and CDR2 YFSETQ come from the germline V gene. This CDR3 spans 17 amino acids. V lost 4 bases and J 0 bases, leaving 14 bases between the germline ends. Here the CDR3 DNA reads TGCGCCAGCAGCGTTACGGACGGGGTCTCTGGGGCCAACGTCCTGACTTTC. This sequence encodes CASSVTDGVSGANVLTF.

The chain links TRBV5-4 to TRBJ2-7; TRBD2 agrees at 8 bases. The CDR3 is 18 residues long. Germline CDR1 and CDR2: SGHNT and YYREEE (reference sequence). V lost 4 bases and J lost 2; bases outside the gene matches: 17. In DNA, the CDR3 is TGTGCCAGCAGCGCGATCCGTTCGGGGACTAGGATAACCTACGAGCAGTACTTC. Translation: CASSAIRSGTRITYEQYF.

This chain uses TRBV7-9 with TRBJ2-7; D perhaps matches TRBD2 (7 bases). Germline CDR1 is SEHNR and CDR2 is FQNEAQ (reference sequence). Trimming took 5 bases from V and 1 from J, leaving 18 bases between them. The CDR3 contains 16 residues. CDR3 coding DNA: TGTGCCAGCAGCCACTCCCGCGGGGGCGTTTCCTACGAGCAGTACTTC. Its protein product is CASSHSRGGVSYEQYF.

CDR3 loop: CAWSKPAGNYGYTF. The CDR3 nucleotides are TGTGCCTGGAGTAAACCGGCGGGGAACTATGGCTACACCTTC. The J gene is TRBJ1-2, the V gene TRBV30; D uncertain. From germline, CDR1 is GTSNPN and CDR2 SVGIG (reference sequence). The V end was cut by 2 bases, the J end by 2 bases, with 12 bases between. The CDR3 has 14 residues.

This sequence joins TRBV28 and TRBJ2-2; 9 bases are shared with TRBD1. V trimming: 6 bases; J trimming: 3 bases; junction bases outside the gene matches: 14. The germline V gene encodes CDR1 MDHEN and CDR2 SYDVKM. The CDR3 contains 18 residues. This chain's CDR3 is CASSPEPGQGIYTGELFF. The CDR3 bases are TGTGCCAGCAGCCCCGAACCGGGACAGGGAATTTACACCGGGGAGCTGTTTTTT.

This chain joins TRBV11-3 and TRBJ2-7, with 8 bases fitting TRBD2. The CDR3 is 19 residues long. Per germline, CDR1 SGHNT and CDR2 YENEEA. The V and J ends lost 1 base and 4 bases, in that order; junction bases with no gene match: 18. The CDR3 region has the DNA TGTGCCAGCAGCTTAGCTTGTAGCGGGGCTAATGATCCCCTATACGAGCAGTACTTC. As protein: CASSLACSGANDPLYEQYF.

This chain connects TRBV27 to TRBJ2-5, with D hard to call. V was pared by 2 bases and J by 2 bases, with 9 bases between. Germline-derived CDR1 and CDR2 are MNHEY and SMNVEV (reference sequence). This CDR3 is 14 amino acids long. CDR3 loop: CASSLKPRQETQYF. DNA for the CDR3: TGTGCCAGCAGTTTAAAGCCTAGACAAGAGACCCAGTACTTC.

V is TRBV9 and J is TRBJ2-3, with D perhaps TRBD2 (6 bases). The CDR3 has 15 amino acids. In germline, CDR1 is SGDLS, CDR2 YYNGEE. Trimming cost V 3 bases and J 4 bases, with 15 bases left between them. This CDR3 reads CASSAGGMGSDTQYF. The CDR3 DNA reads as TGTGCCAGCAGCGCGGGCGGGATGGGGTCAGATACGCAGTATTTT.

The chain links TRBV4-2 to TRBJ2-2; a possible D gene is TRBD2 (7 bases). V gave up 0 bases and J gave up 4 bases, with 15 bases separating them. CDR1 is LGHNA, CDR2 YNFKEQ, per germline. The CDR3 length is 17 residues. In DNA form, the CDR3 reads TGTGCCAGCAGCCAAGATCCGGGGGGCGGGTCCACCGGGGAGCTGTTTTTT. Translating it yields CASSQDPGGGSTGELFF.

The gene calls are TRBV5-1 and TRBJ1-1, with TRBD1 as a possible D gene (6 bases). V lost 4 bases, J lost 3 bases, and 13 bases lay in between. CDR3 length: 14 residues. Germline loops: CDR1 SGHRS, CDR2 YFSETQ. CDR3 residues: CASSPRGVDTEAFF. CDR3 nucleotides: TGCGCCAGCAGCCCCAGGGGCGTGGACACTGAAGCTTTCTTT.

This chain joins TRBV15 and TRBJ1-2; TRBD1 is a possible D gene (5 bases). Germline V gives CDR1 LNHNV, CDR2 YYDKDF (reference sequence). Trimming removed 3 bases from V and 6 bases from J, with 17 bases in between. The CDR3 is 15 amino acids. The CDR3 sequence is CATSRGLQGMNGYTF. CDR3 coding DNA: TGTGCCACCAGCAGGGGACTGCAGGGTATGAATGGCTACACCTTC.

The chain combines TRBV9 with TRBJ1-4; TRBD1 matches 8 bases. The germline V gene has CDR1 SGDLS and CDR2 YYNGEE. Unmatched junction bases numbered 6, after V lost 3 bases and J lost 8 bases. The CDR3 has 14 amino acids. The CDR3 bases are TGTGCCAGCAGCGCCCGGACAGGGATGGAAAAACTGTTTTTT. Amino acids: CASSARTGMEKLFF.

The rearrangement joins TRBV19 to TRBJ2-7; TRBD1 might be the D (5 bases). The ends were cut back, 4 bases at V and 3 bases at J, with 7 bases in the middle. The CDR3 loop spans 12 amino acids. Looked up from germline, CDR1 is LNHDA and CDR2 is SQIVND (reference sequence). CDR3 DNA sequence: TGTGCCAGTAGTAGTGACAGCTACGAGCAGTACTTC. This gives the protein CASSSDSYEQYF.

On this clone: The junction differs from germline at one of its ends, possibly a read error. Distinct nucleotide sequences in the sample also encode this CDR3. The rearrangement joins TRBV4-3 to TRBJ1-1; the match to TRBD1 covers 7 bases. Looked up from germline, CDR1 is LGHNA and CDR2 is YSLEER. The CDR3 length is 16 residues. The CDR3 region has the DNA TGCGCCAGCAGCCAGTCGGGGACAGTGATGAACACTGAGGCTTTCTTT. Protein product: CASSQSGTVMNTEAFF.

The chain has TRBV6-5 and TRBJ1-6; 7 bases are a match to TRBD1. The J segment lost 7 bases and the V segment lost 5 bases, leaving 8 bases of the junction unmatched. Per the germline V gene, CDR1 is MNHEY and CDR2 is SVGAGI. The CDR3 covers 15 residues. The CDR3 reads CASSRSPRGNSPLHF. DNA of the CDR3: TGTGCCAGCAGTCGAAGCCCCAGGGGGAATTCACCCCTCCACTTT.

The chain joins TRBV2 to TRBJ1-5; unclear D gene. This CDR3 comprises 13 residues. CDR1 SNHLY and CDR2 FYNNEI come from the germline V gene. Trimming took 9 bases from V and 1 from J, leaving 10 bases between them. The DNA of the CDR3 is TGTGCCAGTTCTCAGGAAAGCAATCAGCCCCAGCATTTT. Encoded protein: CASSQESNQPQHF.